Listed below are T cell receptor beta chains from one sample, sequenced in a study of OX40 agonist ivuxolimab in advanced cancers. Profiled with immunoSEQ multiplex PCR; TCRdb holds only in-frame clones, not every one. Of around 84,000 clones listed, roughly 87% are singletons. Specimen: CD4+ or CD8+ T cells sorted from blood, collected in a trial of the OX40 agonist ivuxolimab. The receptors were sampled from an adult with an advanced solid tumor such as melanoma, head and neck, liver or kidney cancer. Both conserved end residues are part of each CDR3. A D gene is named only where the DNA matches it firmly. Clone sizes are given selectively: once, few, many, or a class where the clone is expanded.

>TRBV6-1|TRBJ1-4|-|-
CASSPLRGGHEKLFF
TGTGCCAGCAGTCCCCTCCGGGGAGGCCATGAAAAACTGTTTTTT
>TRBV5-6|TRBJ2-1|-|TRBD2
CASSLGPAGLAGSNEQFF
TGTGCCAGCAGCTTGGGACCGGCGGGACTAGCGGGTTCGAATGAGCAGTTCTTC
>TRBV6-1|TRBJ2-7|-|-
CASSEWTATSYEQYF
TGTGCCAGCAGTGAGTGGACAGCAACCTCCTACGAGCAGTACTTC
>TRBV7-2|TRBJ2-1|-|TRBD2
CASSLEIWGGTNEQFF
TGTGCCAGCAGCTTAGAGATATGGGGGGGGACCAATGAGCAGTTCTTC
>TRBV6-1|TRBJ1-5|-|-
CASSEGSRQPQHF
TGTGCCAGCAGTGAAGGGAGTAGGCAGCCCCAGCATTTT
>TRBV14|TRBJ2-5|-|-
CASSQAGAETQYF
TGTGCCAGCAGCCAAGCAGGGGCAGAGACCCAGTACTTC
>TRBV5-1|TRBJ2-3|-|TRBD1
CASEGAGGLRPDTQYF
TGCGCCAGCGAGGGGGCAGGGGGTTTGAGGCCAGATACGCAGTATTTT
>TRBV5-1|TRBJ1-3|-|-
CASSEGETGNTIYF
TGCGCCAGCAGCGAGGGGGAAACTGGAAACACCATATATTTT
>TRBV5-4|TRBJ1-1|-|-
CASSLEPGRYTEAFF
TGTGCCAGCAGCTTGGAGCCCGGACGGTACACTGAAGCTTTCTTT
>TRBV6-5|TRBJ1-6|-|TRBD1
CASSLTQGASSPLHF
TGTGCCAGCAGTTTGACACAGGGGGCAAGTTCACCCCTCCACTTT
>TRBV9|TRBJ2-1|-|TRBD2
CASSASGLVLGEQFF
TGTGCCAGCAGCGCGTCGGGACTAGTTCTCGGTGAGCAGTTCTTC
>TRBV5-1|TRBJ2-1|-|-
CASSLAGSSYNEQFF
TGCGCCAGCAGCTTGGCAGGGAGCTCCTACAATGAGCAGTTCTTC
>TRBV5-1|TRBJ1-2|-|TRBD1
CASSFETGLNYGYTF
TGCGCCAGCAGCTTTGAGACAGGGCTAAACTATGGCTACACCTTC
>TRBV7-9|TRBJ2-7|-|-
CASSLSPDLIYEQYF
TGTGCCAGCAGCTTATCGCCCGATTTGATTTACGAGCAGTACTTC
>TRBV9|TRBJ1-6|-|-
CASAGAGALNSPLHF
TGTGCCTCCGCGGGGGCAGGGGCTCTAAATTCACCCCTCCACTTT
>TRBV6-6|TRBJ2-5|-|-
CASRISYQETQYF
TGTGCCAGCAGAATCAGTTACCAAGAGACCCAGTACTTC
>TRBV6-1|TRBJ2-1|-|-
CASDTPGTRNEQFF
TGTGCCAGCGACACCCCCGGGACCAGAAATGAGCAGTTCTTC
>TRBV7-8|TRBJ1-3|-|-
CASSLGAGSGNTIYF
TGTGCCAGCAGCTTAGGGGCTGGCTCTGGAAACACCATATATTTT
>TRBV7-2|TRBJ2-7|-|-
CASSLFGPYEQYF
TGTGCCAGCAGCTTGTTCGGGCCCTACGAGCAGTACTTC
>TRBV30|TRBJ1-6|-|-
CAWSVRGVGSYNSPLHF
TGTGCCTGGAGTGTACGGGGGGTCGGTTCCTATAATTCACCCCTCCACTTT
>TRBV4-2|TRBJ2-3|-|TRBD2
CASSQAPGLAGDTQYF
TGTGCCAGCAGCCAAGCCCCGGGACTAGCCGGCGATACGCAGTATTTT
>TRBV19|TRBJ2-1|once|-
CASSTPGFSYNEQFF
TGTGCCAGTAGCACTCCAGGGTTCTCCTACAATGAGCAGTTCTTC
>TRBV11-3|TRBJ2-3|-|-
CASSGNTDTQYF
TGTGCCAGCAGCGGGAACACAGATACGCAGTATTTT
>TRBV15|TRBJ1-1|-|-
CATSVDTEAFF
TGTGCCACCAGCGTGGACACTGAAGCTTTCTTT
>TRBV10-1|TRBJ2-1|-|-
CASSNTRSQNPYNEQFF
TGCGCCAGCAGTAACACACGAAGCCAGAACCCGTACAATGAGCAGTTCTTC
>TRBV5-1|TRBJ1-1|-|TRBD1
CASSSRQGSNAEAFF
TGCGCCAGCAGCTCAAGACAGGGGTCCAACGCGGAAGCTTTCTTT
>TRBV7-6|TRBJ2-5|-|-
CASSLAGWGETQYF
TGTGCCAGCAGCTTAGCAGGGTGGGGAGAGACCCAGTACTTC
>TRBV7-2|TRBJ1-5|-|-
CASSPGSMGNQPQHF
TGTGCCAGCAGCCCGGGGAGTATGGGCAATCAGCCCCAGCATTTT
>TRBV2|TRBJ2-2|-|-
CASRRGLVSTGELFF
TGTGCCAGCAGGAGGGGATTAGTATCCACCGGGGAGCTGTTTTTT
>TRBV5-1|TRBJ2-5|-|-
CASSLEGLETQYF
TGCGCCAGCAGCTTGGAGGGGTTAGAGACCCAGTACTTC
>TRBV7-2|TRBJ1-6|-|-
CASSPQVGSPLHF
TGTGCCAGCAGCCCACAGGTCGGGTCACCCCTCCACTTT
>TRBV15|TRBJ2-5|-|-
CATSRNLGTETQYF
TGTGCCACCAGCCGAAATCTAGGAACGGAGACCCAGTACTTC
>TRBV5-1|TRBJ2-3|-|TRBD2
CASSLVKAGVDTQYF
TGCGCCAGCAGCTTGGTCAAGGCGGGGGTAGATACGCAGTATTTT
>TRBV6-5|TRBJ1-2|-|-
CASTRDRTNYGYTF
TGTGCCAGCACCCGGGACCGGACTAACTATGGCTACACCTTC
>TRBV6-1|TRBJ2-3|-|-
CASSRVGNTDTQYF
TGTGCCAGCAGCAGGGTGGGAAACACAGATACGCAGTATTTT
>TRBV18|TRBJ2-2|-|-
CASSPRAETTGELFF
TGTGCCAGCTCACCACGGGCAGAAACTACCGGGGAGCTGTTTTTT
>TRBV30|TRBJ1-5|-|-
CAWSPGSGQPQHF
TGTGCCTGGAGCCCCGGGTCTGGACAGCCCCAGCATTTT
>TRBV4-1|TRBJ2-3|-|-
CASSRLGESTDTQYF
TGCGCCAGCAGCAGGTTGGGCGAAAGCACAGATACGCAGTATTTT
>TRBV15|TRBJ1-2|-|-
CATSRAYYGYTF
TGTGCCACCAGCAGGGCCTACTATGGCTACACCTTC
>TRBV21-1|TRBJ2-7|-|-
CASTVGTNENEQYF
TGTGCCAGTACAGTCGGGACCAACGAAAACGAGCAGTACTTC
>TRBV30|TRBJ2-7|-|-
CAWSSGLYEQYF
TGTGCCTGGAGTAGCGGATTGTACGAGCAGTACTTC
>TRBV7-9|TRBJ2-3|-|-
CASSLIVGTDTQYF
TGTGCCAGCAGCTTGATCGTGGGGACAGATACGCAGTATTTT
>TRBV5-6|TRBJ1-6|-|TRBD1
CASSAKTGSNSPLHF
TGTGCCAGCAGCGCGAAGACAGGGAGTAATTCACCCCTCCACTTT
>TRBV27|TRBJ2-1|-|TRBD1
CASSSRTGTGDNEQFF
TGTGCCAGCAGTTCAAGGACCGGGACAGGGGACAATGAGCAGTTCTTC
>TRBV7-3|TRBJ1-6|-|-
CASSSGQINSPLHF
TGTGCCAGCAGCTCCGGACAGATTAATTCACCCCTCCACTTT
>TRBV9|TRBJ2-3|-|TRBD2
CASSVEGRAGEPYTQYF
TGTGCCAGCAGCGTAGAGGGTCGAGCGGGGGAACCTTATACGCAGTATTTT
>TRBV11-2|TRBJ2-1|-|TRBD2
CASSLERGASYNEQFF
TGTGCCAGCAGCTTAGAGCGGGGGGCCTCGTACAATGAGCAGTTCTTC
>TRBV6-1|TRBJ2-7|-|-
CAGSRANYYEQYF
TGTGCCGGGTCCCGGGCCAACTACTACGAGCAGTACTTC
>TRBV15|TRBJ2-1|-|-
CATSRQRGPGNEQFF
TGTGCCACCAGCAGACAAAGAGGACCAGGCAATGAGCAGTTCTTC
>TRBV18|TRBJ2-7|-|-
CASSRRAPGTGEEHYEQYF
TGTGCCAGCTCCCGCCGAGCGCCGGGAACAGGGGAGGAACATTACGAGCAGTACTTC